This T cell receptor beta chain was profiled in a study of shared clonotypes between healthy human individuals. Study in general: Three plates were used per donor for CD4 naive, three for CD4 memory, two for CD8 naive and one for CD8 memory.

Note on this clone: Its antigen is not identified.

General study findings and limits: Compared with memory subsets, naive subsets generally had larger estimated richness.

Sorted subsets were amplified in replicate PCRs using around 200 ng DNA, roughly 30,000 T cell genomes. Methods used by the authors: Junction-only sequences without quality scores were provided by ImmunoSEQ, so filtering was different. The assay was immunoSEQ multiplex PCR, and TCRdb's table has in-frame clones only and misses some. Clonal size and the V and J genes are those of that table, whereas D and trimming came from the DNA. Counted here are fewer than 850,000 clones, roughly 78% occurring once; the ten biggest clones make up 1.5% to 2%. Germline V gives CDR1 SGHDT, CDR2 YYEEEE. V was clipped by 4 bases and J by 2 bases, with 9 bases between them. The CDR3 extends over 13 amino acids.

The specimen was memory CD4+ T cells sorted from blood. The subset: CD45RA-negative fraction. This receptor was taken from a woman aged 25 to 45 in good health. This rearrangement joins TRBV5-6 to TRBJ1-2; D is possibly TRBD1 (5 bases). The CDR3 sequence: CASSPDRNYGYTF. CDR3 coding DNA: TGTGCCAGCAGCCCTGACAGAAACTATGGCTACACCTTC.